The 27 T cell receptor beta chains given below trace back to one sample, sequenced in a study of post-analysis software for immune sequencing data. Findings and limits, study-wide: Comparison of patients with controls showed five TRBV segments more frequent in patients, TRBV5-6, TRBV5-1 and TRBV20-1 among them.

For these receptors, no antigen is known. Prepared TCR beta cDNA libraries contained unique molecular identifiers. TCRdb processed the PCR reads anew with MiXCR; each CDR3 protein has one entry. The data show about 620,000 distinct CDR3 sequences, about 44% seen once. The sequenced sample consisted of blood. Receptors originate from a girl aged 5 to 17 with multiple sclerosis.

About this clonotype itself: The junction does not match germline at one end; this may be a read error. The chain links TRBV4-1 to TRBJ2-7; D is uncertain. From germline, CDR1 is MGHRA and CDR2 YSYEKL. CDR3 length: 14 residues. The CDR3 sequence: CASSRLRLTYERYF. The CDR3 region has the DNA TGCGCCAGCAGCCGATTGCGGTTGACCTACGAGCGGTACTTC.

The chain is built from TRBV6-4 and TRBJ2-1, with 8 bases identical to TRBD1. The CDR3 has 12 amino acids. Germline assignment: CDR1 MRHNA and CDR2 SNTAGT. V gave up 6 bases and J gave up 15 bases; unmatched junction bases: 10. DNA of the CDR3: TGTGCCAGCAGCGAAGAAGGCAGGGGGCGGTTCTTC. It is translated as CASSEEGRGRFF.

V usage is TRBV29-1 and J usage is TRBJ1-1, with 10 bases aligning to TRBD1. The germline V gene has CDR1 SQVTM and CDR2 ANQGSEA. The CDR3 runs 14 residues. The V segment lost 6 bases and the J segment 3 bases; nucleotides outside the gene matches: 7. The CDR3 DNA is TGCAGCGTGCGCGGGACAGGGGTTTACACTGAAGCTTTCTTT. This sequence encodes CSVRGTGVYTEAFF.

Points on this clonotype: One end of the junction does not line up with germline, which may come from a read error. The chain has TRBV7-3 and TRBJ1-1; 7 bases match TRBD1. Germline values: CDR1 SGHTA, CDR2 FQGTGA. This CDR3 comprises 16 residues. As DNA, the CDR3 is TGTGCCAGCAGCTTAAACGGACAGGAGGGATACACTGTAGCTTTCTTT. This encodes CASSLNGQEGYTVAFF.

CDR3 DNA: TGTGCCACCAGTGATTTAACTAGCGGGCGAGAGACCCAGTACTTC. Amino acid sequence: CATSDLTSGRETQYF. The rearrangement links TRBV24-1 to TRBJ2-5, with 9 bases aligning to TRBD2. Looked up from germline, CDR1 is KGHDR and CDR2 is SFDVKD. The trim removed 1 base at V and 4 bases at J, leaving 3 bases unmatched. The CDR3 runs to 15 residues.

This sequence joins TRBV7-2 and TRBJ2-1; 7 bases line up with TRBD1. Germline CDR1 SGHTA, CDR2 FQGNSA. The V gene end was trimmed by 3 bases and the J gene end by 2 bases; junction bases not matched to a gene: 1. The CDR3 has 14 amino acids. CDR3 sequence reads: CASSFTGAYNEQFF. In nucleotides, the CDR3 is TGTGCCAGCAGCTTTACAGGGGCCTACAATGAGCAGTTCTTC.

The chain links TRBV9 to TRBJ2-7; 8 nucleotides match TRBD2. Germline V CDR1 and CDR2: SGDLS, YYNGEE. The CDR3 is 15 amino acids. V trimming: 0 bases; J trimming: 2 bases; junction bases outside the gene matches: 4. The CDR3 nucleotides are TGTGCCAGCAGCGTAGCTACTAGCGGTACCTACGAGCAGTACTTC. This gives the protein CASSVATSGTYEQYF. The variable domain in full, with the rest retrieved from reference TRBV9 and TRBJ2-7, is DSGVTQTPKHLITATGQRVTLRCSPRSGDLSVYWYQQSLDQGLQFLIQYYNGEERAKGNILERFSAQQFPDLHSELNLSSLELGDSALYFCASSVATSGTYEQYFGPGTRLTVT.

This clonotype has just a few counts. The rearrangement joins TRBV7-8 to TRBJ2-1; weak D call: TRBD1 (5 bases). From germline, CDR1 is SGHVS and CDR2 FQNEAQ. The V end lost 1 base, the J end lost 0 bases, and 7 bases lay between the germline ends. This CDR3 is built from 15 residues. The CDR3 DNA sequence: TGTGCCAGCAGCTTAGACAGGAGCTCCTACAATGAGCAGTTCTTC. This translates into CASSLDRSSYNEQFF.

This clonotype was picked up a small number of times. V is TRBV5-4 and J is TRBJ1-2; weak D call: TRBD1 (6 bases). This CDR3 is 16 amino acids long. Germline-derived CDR1 and CDR2 are SGHNT and YYREEE (reference sequence). Trimming shortened V by 3 bases and J by 0 bases, and 15 bases separated the two germline ends. CDR3 protein: CASSWGARESNYGYTF. The DNA of the CDR3 is TGTGCCAGCAGCTGGGGGGCAAGGGAGTCTAACTATGGCTACACCTTC.

J is TRBJ2-3 and V is TRBV9; D possibly corresponds to TRBD1 (5 bases). V shed 0 bases and J shed 6 bases, with 17 bases lying between them. Germline V CDR1 and CDR2: SGDLS, YYNGEE. The CDR3 has 16 amino acids. The CDR3 protein is CASSVVAQGGADTQYF. As DNA, the CDR3 is TGTGCCAGCAGCGTAGTTGCGCAGGGTGGAGCGGATACGCAGTATTTT.

This clonotype was observed a handful of times. The chain combines TRBV24-1 with TRBJ2-7; D possibly uses TRBD1 or TRBD2 (7 bases each). The V end lost 2 bases, the J end lost 2 bases, and 15 bases lay between the germline ends. The CDR3 has 16 residues. The germline gives CDR1 KGHDR, CDR2 SFDVKD. CDR3 DNA sequence: TGTGCCACCAGTGATTCCAGGGGGGGAACCCCCTACGAGCAGTACTTC. Translating gives CATSDSRGGTPYEQYF.

For this clonotype: The junction and the germline gene differ at one end; a read error may be behind it. The J gene is TRBJ2-1, the V gene TRBV6-2 or TRBV6-3; possibly TRBD2 for D (6 bases). Germline V gives CDR1 MNHEY, CDR2 SVGEGT. The length of the CDR3 is 16 residues. CDR3 amino acids: CASTPLRLVGVLERFF. The CDR3 DNA is TGTGCCAGCACCCCTCTGCGACTAGTGGGAGTGCTTGAGCGGTTCTTC.

This clonotype was observed a few times. Written as DNA, the CDR3 is TGCGCCAGCAGCTTGTCGGCAGCGGATGGCTACACCTTC. Amino acids: CASSLSAADGYTF. This rearrangement joins TRBV5-1 to TRBJ1-2; D gene uncertain. In germline, CDR1 is SGHRS, CDR2 YFSETQ. This CDR3 region has 13 residues. V gave up 1 base and J gave up 6 bases, with 10 bases separating them.

This clonotype came up a few times. The rearrangement uses TRBV27 and TRBJ1-1, with D hard to call. Trimming took off 6 bases at V and 0 bases at J, with 5 bases between the two ends. CDR3 size: 12 residues. The germline CDR1 and CDR2 sequences are MNHEY and SMNVEV (reference sequence). This chain's CDR3 is CASRFMNTEAFF. As DNA, the CDR3 is TGTGCCAGCAGATTCATGAACACTGAAGCTTTCTTT.

The V and J genes are TRBV6-5 and TRBJ2-1; no clear D gene. Per the germline V gene, CDR1 is MNHEY and CDR2 is SVGAGI. The CDR3 loop spans 14 amino acids. V lost 2 bases to trimming and J lost 6 bases, with 11 bases between them. The CDR3 spells CASSYGWVSNEQFF. The CDR3 region has the DNA TGTGCCAGCAGTTACGGTTGGGTCTCCAATGAGCAGTTCTTC.

The chain couples TRBV11-2 to TRBJ2-1; TRBD1 aligns across 7 bases. The CDR3 has 16 residues. Per the germline V gene, CDR1 is SGHAT and CDR2 is FQNNGV. Losses at the gene ends were 1 base for V and 5 bases for J; bases not matched to a gene: 8. CDR3 DNA: TGTGCCAGCAGCTTAGCGCCGACAGGGTCAAACAATGAGCAGTTCTTC. Its protein product is CASSLAPTGSNNEQFF.

The chain employs TRBV2 and TRBJ2-7, with D unclear. The CDR3 has 11 residues. Germline V gene data show CDR1 as SNHLY and CDR2 as FYNNEI. The V gene lost 6 bases and the J gene lost 4 bases, with 7 bases spanning the gap. In nucleotides, the CDR3 is TGTGCCAGCAGGCGGCTGTACGAGCAGTACTTC. Encoded protein: CASRRLYEQYF.

V and J are TRBV29-1 and TRBJ2-3, with 8 bases aligning to TRBD2. V gave up 4 bases and J gave up 2 bases; unmatched junction bases: 5. Germline assignment: CDR1 SQVTM and CDR2 ANQGSEA. The CDR3 has 14 amino acids. CDR3 coding DNA: TGCAGCGTTGGGCCTAGCGGGTACACAGATACGCAGTATTTT. It yields the protein CSVGPSGYTDTQYF.

This clonotype came up a few times. V gene TRBV12-3 or TRBV12-4 combines with J gene TRBJ1-2, with 7 positions matching TRBD1. The CDR3 extends over 13 amino acids. The V segment lost 3 bases and the J segment 3 bases; nucleotides outside the gene matches: 1. DNA of the CDR3: TGTGCCAGCAGTTTCGGACAGGACTATGGCTACACCTTC. Protein product: CASSFGQDYGYTF.

The rearrangement joins TRBV5-1 to TRBJ1-2; 9 bases are a match to TRBD1. J gave up 2 bases and V 6 bases, and 5 bases lay outside the gene matches. Germline loops: CDR1 SGHRS, CDR2 YFSETQ. This CDR3 is built from 14 residues. The CDR3 protein is CASTLDRGNYGYTF. CDR3 DNA sequence: TGCGCCAGCACTCTGGACAGGGGCAACTATGGCTACACCTTC. The full variable domain, in which reference TRBV5-1 and TRBJ1-2 provide the parts outside the CDR3, is KAGVTQTPRYLIKTRGQQVTLSCSPISGHRSVSWYQQTPGQGLQFLFEYFSETQRNKGNFPGRFSGRQFSNSRSEMNVSTLELGDSALYLCASTLDRGNYGYTFGSGTRLTVV.

For this clonotype: The junction differs from germline at one of its ends, possibly a read error. This chain connects TRBV3-1 to TRBJ1-1; D is undetermined. In germline, CDR1 is LGHDT, CDR2 YNNKEL (reference sequence). The CDR3 loop spans 15 amino acids. This CDR3 is CASSQDPGLKTEAFF. CDR3 DNA sequence: TGTGCCAGCAGCCAAGATCCAGGCCTGAAAACTGAAGCTTTCTTT.

The chain uses TRBV10-3 and TRBJ1-1; D is undetermined. Germline CDR1 is ENHRY and CDR2 is SYGVKD. The CDR3 consists of 13 residues. V lost 8 bases to trimming and J lost 1 base, with 11 bases between them. CDR3 sequence (DNA): TGTGCCATCGCCGCCACCGCGAACACTGAAGCTTTCTTT. The encoded protein is CAIAATANTEAFF.

The gene calls are TRBV7-3 and TRBJ1-5; 9 bases map to TRBD1. Germline CDR1 reads SGHTA; CDR2 reads FQGTGA. This CDR3 spans 13 amino acids. The J segment lost 7 bases and the V segment lost 4 bases, leaving 2 bases of the junction unmatched. In nucleotides, the CDR3 is TGTGCCAGCAGCTCGGGACAGGGCCAGCCCCAGCATTTT. This translates into CASSSGQGQPQHF.

The chain has TRBV12-3 or TRBV12-4 and TRBJ1-6, with no clear D. The CDR3 totals 13 residues. V was cut by 5 bases and J by 8 bases, with 10 bases left in between. CDR3 DNA: TGTGCCAGCAGTCCGCCCGGGGATTCACCCCTCCACTTT. Amino acid sequence: CASSPPGDSPLHF.

This clonotype appeared a single time. The V call is TRBV24-1, the J call TRBJ2-1; 11 bases line up with TRBD2. Per the germline V gene, CDR1 is KGHDR and CDR2 is SFDVKD. This CDR3 contains 19 residues. V was pared by 4 bases and J by 1 base, with 11 bases of the junction left unmatched. The CDR3 nucleotides read TGTGCCACCAGTGACGGCACTAGCGGGAGCGGACGGTCCTACAATGAGCAGTTCTTC. Translated: CATSDGTSGSGRSYNEQFF.

This clonotype appeared a few times. The chain combines TRBV20-1 with TRBJ1-1; TRBD1 agrees at 9 bases. V dropped 6 bases and J dropped 4; count of bases not matched to a gene: 6. Germline CDR1 and CDR2: DFQATT and SNEGSKA (reference sequence). The CDR3 runs 13 residues. The CDR3 region has the DNA TGCAGTGCCGTGGGACAGGGTAGCACTGAAGCTTTCTTT. It codes for CSAVGQGSTEAFF.

The genes are TRBV12-3 or TRBV12-4 and TRBJ1-1, with unresolved D. The V end lost 1 base, the J end lost 0 bases, and 15 bases lay between the germline ends. The CDR3 sequence is 17 residues long. CDR3 amino acids: CASSLGGYVAMNTEAFF. CDR3 DNA sequence: TGTGCCAGCAGTTTAGGAGGATATGTAGCCATGAACACTGAAGCTTTCTTT.